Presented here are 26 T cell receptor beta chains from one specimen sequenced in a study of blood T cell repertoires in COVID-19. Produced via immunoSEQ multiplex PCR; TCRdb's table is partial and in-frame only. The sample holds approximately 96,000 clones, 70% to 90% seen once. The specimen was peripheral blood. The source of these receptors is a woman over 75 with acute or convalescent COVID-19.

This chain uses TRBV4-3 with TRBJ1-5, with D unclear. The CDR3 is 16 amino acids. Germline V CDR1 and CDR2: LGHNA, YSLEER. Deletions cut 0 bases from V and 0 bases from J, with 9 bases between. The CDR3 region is CASSQDHNYSNQPQHF. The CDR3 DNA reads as TGCGCCAGCAGCCAAGATCACAATTATAGCAATCAGCCCCAGCATTTT.

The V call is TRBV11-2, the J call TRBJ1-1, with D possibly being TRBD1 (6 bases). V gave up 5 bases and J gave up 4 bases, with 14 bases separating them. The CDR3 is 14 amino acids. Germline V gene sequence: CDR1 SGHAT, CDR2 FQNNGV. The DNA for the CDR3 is TGTGCCAGCAGCGCGATAAGGGGGGGCACTGAAGCTTTCTTT. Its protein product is CASSAIRGGTEAFF.

CDR3 protein: CASMPAGTGVYGYTF. The CDR3 region has the DNA TGTGCCAGCATGCCCGCCGGGACAGGGGTCTATGGCTACACCTTC. The chain recombines TRBV6-5 with TRBJ1-2; TRBD1 matches at 10 bases. Germline values: CDR1 MNHEY, CDR2 SVGAGI. CDR3 length: 15 residues. Trimming removed 7 bases from V and 4 bases from J; junction bases left unmatched: 9.

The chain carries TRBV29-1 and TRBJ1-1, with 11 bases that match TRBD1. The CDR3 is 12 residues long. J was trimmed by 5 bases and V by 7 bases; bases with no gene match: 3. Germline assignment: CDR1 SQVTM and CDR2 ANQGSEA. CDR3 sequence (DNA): TGCAGCGGTGGACAGGGGGCGACTGAAGCTTTCTTT. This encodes CSGGQGATEAFF.

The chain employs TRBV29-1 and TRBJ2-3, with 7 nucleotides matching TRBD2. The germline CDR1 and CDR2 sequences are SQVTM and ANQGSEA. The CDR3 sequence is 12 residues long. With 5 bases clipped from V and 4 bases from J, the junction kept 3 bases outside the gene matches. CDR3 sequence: CSVLRGADTQYF. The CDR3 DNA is TGCAGCGTTCTTCGGGGGGCAGATACGCAGTATTTT.

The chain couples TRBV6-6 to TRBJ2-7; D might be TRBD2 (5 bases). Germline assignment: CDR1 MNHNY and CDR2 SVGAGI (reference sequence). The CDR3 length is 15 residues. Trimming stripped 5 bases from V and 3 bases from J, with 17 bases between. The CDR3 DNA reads TGTGCCAGCAGTATCAAAAGGACTCTCGGCTACGAGCAGTACTTC. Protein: CASSIKRTLGYEQYF.

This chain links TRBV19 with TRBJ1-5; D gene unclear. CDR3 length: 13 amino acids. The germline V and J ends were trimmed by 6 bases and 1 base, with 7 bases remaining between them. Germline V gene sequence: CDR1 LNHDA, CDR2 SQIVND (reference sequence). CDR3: CASREGSNQPQHF. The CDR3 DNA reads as TGTGCCAGTAGAGAGGGAAGCAATCAGCCCCAGCATTTT.

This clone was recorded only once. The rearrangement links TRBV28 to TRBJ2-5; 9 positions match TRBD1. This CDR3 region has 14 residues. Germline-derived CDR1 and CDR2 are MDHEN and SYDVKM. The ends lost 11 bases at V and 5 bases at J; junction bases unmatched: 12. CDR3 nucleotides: TGTGCCCACAGCCGGGACAGGGTTTTGGAGACCCAGTACTTC. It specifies CAHSRDRVLETQYF.

CDR3 region: CASSIDLLRNTEAFF. DNA of the CDR3: TGTGCCAGTAGTATAGATCTACTACGGAACACTGAAGCTTTCTTT. This chain links TRBV19 with TRBJ1-1; no firm D call. V gave up 0 bases and J gave up 1 base, with 9 bases separating them. CDR1 is LNHDA and CDR2 is SQIVND in the germline V gene (reference sequence). CDR3 length: 15 residues.

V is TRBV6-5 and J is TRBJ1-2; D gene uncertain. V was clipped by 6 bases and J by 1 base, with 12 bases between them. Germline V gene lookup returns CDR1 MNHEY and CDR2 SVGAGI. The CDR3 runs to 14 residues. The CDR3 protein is CASRLGGDNYGYTF. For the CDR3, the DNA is TGTGCCAGCAGGCTGGGCGGGGATAACTATGGCTACACCTTC.

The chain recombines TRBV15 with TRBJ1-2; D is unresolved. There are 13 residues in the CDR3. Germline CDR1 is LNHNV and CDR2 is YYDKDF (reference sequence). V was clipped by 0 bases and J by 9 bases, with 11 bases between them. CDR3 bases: TGTGCCACCAGCAGAGATGTCCAGGACTGCTACACCTTC. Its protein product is CATSRDVQDCYTF.

Here the CDR3 DNA reads TGCAGCGTTTCTCAGGGTTACCAGCAGTACTTC. Translated: CSVSQGYQQYF. The chain is built from TRBV29-1 and TRBJ2-7; TRBD1 might be the D (5 bases). Trimming left V 5 bases short and J 8 bases short, with 13 bases between. The CDR3 length is 11 residues. Germline-derived CDR1 and CDR2 are SQVTM and ANQGSEA.

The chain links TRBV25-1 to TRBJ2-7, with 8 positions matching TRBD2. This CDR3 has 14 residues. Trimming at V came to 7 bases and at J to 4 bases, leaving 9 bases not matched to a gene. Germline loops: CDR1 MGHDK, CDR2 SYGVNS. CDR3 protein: CASTRTGGYYEQYF. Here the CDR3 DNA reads TGTGCCAGCACCCGAACGGGGGGGTATTACGAGCAGTACTTC.

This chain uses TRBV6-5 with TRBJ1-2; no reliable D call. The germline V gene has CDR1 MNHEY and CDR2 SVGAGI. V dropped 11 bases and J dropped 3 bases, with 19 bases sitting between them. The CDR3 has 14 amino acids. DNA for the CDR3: TGTGCCGGAGAGTGGCGCGGCTGGGACTATGGCTACACCTTC. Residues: CAGEWRGWDYGYTF.

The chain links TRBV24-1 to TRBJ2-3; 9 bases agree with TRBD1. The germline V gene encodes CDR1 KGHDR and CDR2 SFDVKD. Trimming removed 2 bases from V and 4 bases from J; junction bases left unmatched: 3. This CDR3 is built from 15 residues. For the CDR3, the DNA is TGTGCCACCAGTGATTCTCGACAGGGGGCAGATACGCAGTATTTT. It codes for CATSDSRQGADTQYF.

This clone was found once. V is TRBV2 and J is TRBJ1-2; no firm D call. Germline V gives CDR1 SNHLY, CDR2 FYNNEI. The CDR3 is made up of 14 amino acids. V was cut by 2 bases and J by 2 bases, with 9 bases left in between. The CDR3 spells CASSEHLANYGYTF. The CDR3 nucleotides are TGTGCCAGCAGTGAACACTTAGCCAACTATGGCTACACCTTC. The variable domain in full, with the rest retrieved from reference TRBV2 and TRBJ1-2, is EPEVTQTPSHQVTQMGQEVILRCVPISNHLYFYWYRQILGQKVEFLVSFYNNEISEKSEIFDDQFSVERPDGSNFTLKIRSTKLEDSAMYFCASSEHLANYGYTFGSGTRLTVV.

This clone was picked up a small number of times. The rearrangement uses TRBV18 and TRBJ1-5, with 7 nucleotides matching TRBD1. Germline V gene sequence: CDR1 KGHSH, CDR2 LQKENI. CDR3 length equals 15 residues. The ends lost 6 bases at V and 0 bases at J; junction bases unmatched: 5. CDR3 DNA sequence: TGTGCCAGCTCTGGGACAGTTAATAGCAATCAGCCCCAGCATTTT. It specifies CASSGTVNSNQPQHF.

The CDR3 nucleotides are TGTGCCAGCAGCCACGCCGCGGCGAAAAACACTGAAGCTTTCTTT. Translated: CASSHAAAKNTEAFF. This chain joins TRBV5-5 and TRBJ1-1; D ambiguous. V gave up 4 bases and J gave up 2 bases, with 15 bases separating them. Per the germline V gene, CDR1 is SGHKS and CDR2 is YYEKEE (reference sequence). CDR3 size: 15 residues.

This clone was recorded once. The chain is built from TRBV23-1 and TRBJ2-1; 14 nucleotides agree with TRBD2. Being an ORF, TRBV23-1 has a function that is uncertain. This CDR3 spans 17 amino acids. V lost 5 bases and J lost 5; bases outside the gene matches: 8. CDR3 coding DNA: TGCGCCAGCAGTTGGGGGACTAGCGGGAGAAGGGACAATGAGCAGTTCTTC. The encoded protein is CASSWGTSGRRDNEQFF.

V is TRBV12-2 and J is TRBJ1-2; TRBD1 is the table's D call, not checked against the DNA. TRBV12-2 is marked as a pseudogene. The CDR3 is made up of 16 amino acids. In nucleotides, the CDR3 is TGTGCAAGTCGCTTCGCAGGGGACATCTATGGCTATGGCTACACCTTC. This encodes CASRFAGDIYGYGYTF.

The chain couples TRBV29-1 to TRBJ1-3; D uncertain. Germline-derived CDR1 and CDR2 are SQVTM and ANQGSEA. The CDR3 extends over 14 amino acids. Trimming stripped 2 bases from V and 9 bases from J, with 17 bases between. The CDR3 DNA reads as TGCAGCGTTGAATTTCCCGAGCCTTGGAGCACCATATATTTT. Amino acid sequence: CSVEFPEPWSTIYF. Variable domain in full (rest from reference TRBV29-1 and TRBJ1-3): SAVISQKPSRDICQRGTSLTIQCQVDSQVTMMFWYRQQPGQSLTLIATANQGSEATYESGFVIDKFPISRPNLTFSTLTVSNMSPEDSSIYLCSVEFPEPWSTIYFGEGSWLTVV.

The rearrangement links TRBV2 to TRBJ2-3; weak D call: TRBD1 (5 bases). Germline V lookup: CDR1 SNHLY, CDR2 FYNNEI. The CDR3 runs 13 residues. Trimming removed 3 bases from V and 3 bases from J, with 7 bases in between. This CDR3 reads CASSDGATDTQYF. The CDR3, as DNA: TGTGCCAGCAGTGATGGGGCAACAGATACGCAGTATTTT.

In nucleotides, the CDR3 is TGTGCCAGCAGCTTTAGGACTAGCGACACAGATACGCAGTATTTT. It encodes CASSFRTSDTDTQYF. The J gene is TRBJ2-3, the V gene TRBV7-2; 9 bases align to TRBD2. Germline V gene sequence: CDR1 SGHTA, CDR2 FQGNSA. The CDR3 covers 15 residues. V dropped 3 bases and J dropped 2; count of bases not matched to a gene: 3. Combining the CDR3 with reference TRBV7-2 and TRBJ2-3 gives the whole variable domain GAGVSQSPSNKVTEKGKDVELRCDPISGHTALYWYRQSLGQGLEFLIYFQGNSAPDKSGLPSDRFSAERTGGSVSTLTIQRTQQEDSAVYLCASSFRTSDTDTQYFGPGTRLTVL.

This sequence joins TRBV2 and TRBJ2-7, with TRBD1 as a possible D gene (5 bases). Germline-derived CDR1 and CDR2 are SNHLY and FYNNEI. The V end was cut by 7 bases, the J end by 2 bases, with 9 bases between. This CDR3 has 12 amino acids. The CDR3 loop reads CASKDKAYEQYF. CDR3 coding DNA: TGTGCCAGCAAGGACAAGGCCTACGAGCAGTACTTC.

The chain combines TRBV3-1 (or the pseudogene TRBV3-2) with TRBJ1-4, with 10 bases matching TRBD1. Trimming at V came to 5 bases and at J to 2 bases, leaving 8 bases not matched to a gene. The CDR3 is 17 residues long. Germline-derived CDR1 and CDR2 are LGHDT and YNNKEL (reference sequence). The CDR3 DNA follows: TGTGCCAGCAGCAAACGACAGGGGGCTGGTACTAATGAAAAACTGTTTTTT. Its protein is CASSKRQGAGTNEKLFF.

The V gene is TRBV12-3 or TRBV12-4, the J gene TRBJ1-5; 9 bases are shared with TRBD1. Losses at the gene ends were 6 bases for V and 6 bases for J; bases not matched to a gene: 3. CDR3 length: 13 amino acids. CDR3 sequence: CASRGTGPQPQHF. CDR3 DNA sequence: TGTGCCAGCAGGGGGACAGGGCCTCAGCCCCAGCATTTT.